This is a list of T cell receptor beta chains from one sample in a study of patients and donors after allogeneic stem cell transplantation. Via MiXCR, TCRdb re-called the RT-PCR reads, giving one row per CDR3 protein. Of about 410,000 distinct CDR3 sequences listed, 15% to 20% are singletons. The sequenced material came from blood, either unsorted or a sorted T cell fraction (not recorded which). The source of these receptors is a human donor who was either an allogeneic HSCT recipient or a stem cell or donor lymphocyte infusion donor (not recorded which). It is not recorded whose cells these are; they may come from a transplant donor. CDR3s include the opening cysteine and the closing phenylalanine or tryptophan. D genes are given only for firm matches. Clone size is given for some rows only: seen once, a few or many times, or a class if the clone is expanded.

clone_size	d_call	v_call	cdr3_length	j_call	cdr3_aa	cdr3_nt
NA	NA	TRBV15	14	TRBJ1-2	CATSRWTDRYGYTF	TGTGCCACCAGCAGATGGACGGACAGATATGGCTACACCTTC
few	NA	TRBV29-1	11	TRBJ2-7	CSVESLYEQYF	TGCAGCGTTGAGTCCCTCTACGAGCAGTACTTC
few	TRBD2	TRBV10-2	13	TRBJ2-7	CASSEWIAGEQYF	TGCGCCAGCAGTGAGTGGATAGCGGGGGAGCAGTACTTC
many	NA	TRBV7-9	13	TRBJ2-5	CASSPGGQETQYF	TGTGCCAGCAGCCCCGGGGGCCAAGAGACCCAGTACTTC
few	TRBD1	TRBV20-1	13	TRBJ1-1	CSSSGDRGPEAFF	TGCAGTTCTTCTGGCGACAGGGGACCTGAAGCTTTCTTT
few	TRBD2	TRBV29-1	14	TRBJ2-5	CSAGLAGTGGTQYF	TGCAGCGCCGGACTAGCGGGAACCGGAGGGACCCAGTACTTC
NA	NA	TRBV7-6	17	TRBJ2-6	CASSLVGLISGANVLTF	TGTGCCAGCAGCTTAGTGGGGTTGATATCTGGGGCCAACGTCCTGACTTTC
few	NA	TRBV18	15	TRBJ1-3	CASSPLPGSGNTIYF	TGTGCCAGCTCTCCTTTACCGGGCTCTGGAAACACCATATATTTT
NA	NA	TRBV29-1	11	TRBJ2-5	CSVPGLETQYF	TGCAGCGTCCCCGGGCTGGAGACCCAGTACTTC
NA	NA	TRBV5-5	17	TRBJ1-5	CASSLYLTGPGNQPQHF	TGTGCCAGCAGCTTGTATCTCACGGGACCTGGCAATCAGCCCCAGCATTTT
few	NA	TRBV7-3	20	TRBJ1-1	CASSQYCATQNLGMNTEAFF	TGTGCCAGCAGCCAGTACTGTGCGACACAGAACTTAGGGATGAACACTGAAGCTTTCTTT
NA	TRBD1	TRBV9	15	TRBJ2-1	CASSAEGARYNEQFF	TGTGCCAGCAGCGCCGAGGGGGCGCGGTACAATGAGCAGTTCTTC
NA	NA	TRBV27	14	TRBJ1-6	CASSIPGLNSPLHF	TGTGCCAGCAGCATTCCGGGACTCAATTCACCCCTCCACTTT
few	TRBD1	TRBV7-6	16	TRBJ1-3	CASSPGKGATGNTIYF	TGTGCCAGCAGCCCGGGAAAGGGGGCCACTGGAAACACCATATATTTT
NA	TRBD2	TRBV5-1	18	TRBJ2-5	CASSYPLSGRAKRETQYF	TGCGCCAGCAGCTATCCCCTTAGCGGGAGGGCCAAGAGAGAGACCCAGTACTTC
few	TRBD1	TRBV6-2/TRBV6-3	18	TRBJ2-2	CASSYSGTGKTSSGELFF	TGTGCCAGCAGTTACTCGGGGACAGGGAAAACGTCGTCCGGGGAGCTGTTTTTT
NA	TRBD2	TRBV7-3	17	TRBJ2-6	CASSPRGDFSGANVLTF	TGTGCCAGCAGCCCACGGGGGGATTTTTCTGGGGCCAACGTCCTGACTTTC
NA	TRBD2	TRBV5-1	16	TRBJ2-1	CASSADLSGGYNEQFF	TGCGCCAGCAGCGCGGACCTCAGCGGGGGGTACAATGAGCAGTTCTTC
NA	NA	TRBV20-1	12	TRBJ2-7	CSAREHSYEQYF	TGCAGTGCTAGAGAGCACTCCTACGAGCAGTACTTC
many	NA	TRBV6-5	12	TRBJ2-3	CASSSATDTQYF	TGTGCCAGCAGCTCCGCCACAGATACGCAGTATTTT
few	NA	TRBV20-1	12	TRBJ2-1	CSARYGINEQFF	TGCAGTGCTAGATACGGGATCAATGAGCAGTTCTTC
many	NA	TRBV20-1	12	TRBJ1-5	CSARGQNQPQHF	TGCAGTGCTAGAGGGCAGAATCAGCCCCAGCATTTT
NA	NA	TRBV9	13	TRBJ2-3	CASSVRVRDTQYF	TGTGCCAGCAGCGTACGAGTTAGAGATACGCAGTATTTT
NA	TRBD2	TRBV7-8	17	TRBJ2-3	CASSLETGLAGSDTQYF	TGTGCCAGCAGCTTAGAAACGGGACTAGCGGGGTCGGATACGCAGTATTTT
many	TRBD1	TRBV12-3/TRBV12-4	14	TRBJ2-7	CASSLWDSSYEQYF	TGTGCCAGCAGTTTATGGGACAGCTCCTACGAGCAGTACTTC
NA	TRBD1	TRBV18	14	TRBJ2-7	CASSLRQGTGEQYF	TGTGCCAGCTCCCTAAGACAGGGAACAGGCGAGCAGTACTTC
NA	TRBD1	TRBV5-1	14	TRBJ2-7	CASSLAGTGIEQYF	TGCGCCAGCAGCTTGGCAGGGACAGGGATCGAGCAGTACTTC
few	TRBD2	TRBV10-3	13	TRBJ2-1	CATRTSVYNEQFF	TGTGCCACCAGGACTAGCGTATACAATGAGCAGTTCTTC
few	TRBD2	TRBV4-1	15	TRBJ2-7	CASSILADNSYEQYF	TGCGCCAGCAGCATACTAGCGGATAACTCCTACGAGCAGTACTTC
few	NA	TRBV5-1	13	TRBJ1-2	CASSPYRVDGYTF	TGCGCCAGCAGCCCCTACAGGGTTGATGGCTACACCTTC
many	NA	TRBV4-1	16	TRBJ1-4	CASSQRSGQQNEKLFF	TGCGCCAGCAGCCAACGGTCCGGACAGCAAAATGAAAAACTGTTTTTT
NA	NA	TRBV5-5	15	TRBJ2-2	CASSRDRTNTGELFF	TGTGCCAGCAGCCGGGACCGAACGAACACCGGGGAGCTGTTTTTT
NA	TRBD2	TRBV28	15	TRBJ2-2	CASSVLAGGAGELFF	TGTGCCAGCAGTGTACTAGCGGGGGGGGCCGGGGAGCTGTTTTTT
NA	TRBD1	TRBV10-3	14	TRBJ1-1	CAISVDRGNTEAFF	TGTGCCATCAGTGTGGACAGGGGAAACACTGAAGCTTTCTTT
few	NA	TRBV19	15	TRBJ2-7	CASSGIGVPSYEQYF	TGTGCCAGTAGCGGGATAGGGGTCCCTTCCTACGAGCAGTACTTC
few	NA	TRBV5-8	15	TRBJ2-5	CASSLGELYQETQYF	TGTGCCAGCAGTTTGGGAGAATTGTACCAAGAGACCCAGTACTTC
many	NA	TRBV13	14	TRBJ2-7	CASSLRGTSYEQYF	TGTGCCAGCAGCTTAAGGGGCACCTCCTACGAGCAGTACTTC
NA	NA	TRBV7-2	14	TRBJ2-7	CASSLETGTYEQYF	TGTGCCAGCAGCTTAGAAACAGGAACCTACGAGCAGTACTTC
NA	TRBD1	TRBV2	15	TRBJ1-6	CASSVYRGQDSPLHF	TGTGCCAGCAGTGTATACAGGGGACAGGATTCACCCCTCCACTTT
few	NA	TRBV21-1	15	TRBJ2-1	CASSKGGSQYNEQFF	TGTGCCAGCAGCAAAGGCGGGAGTCAATACAATGAGCAGTTCTTC
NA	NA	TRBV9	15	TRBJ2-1	CASSVVWWQSSEQFF	TGTGCCAGCAGCGTAGTGTGGTGGCAAAGTAGTGAGCAGTTCTTC
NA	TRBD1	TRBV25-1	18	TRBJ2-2	CASSDDRAPAFYTGELFF	TGTGCCAGCAGTGATGACAGGGCACCCGCCTTTTACACCGGGGAGCTGTTTTTT
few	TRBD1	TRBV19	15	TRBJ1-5	CASSIMTGSNQPQHF	TGTGCCAGTAGTATAATGACAGGGAGCAATCAGCCCCAGCATTTT
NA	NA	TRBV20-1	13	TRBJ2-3	CSLRMGSTDTQYF	TGCAGCCTCCGAATGGGGAGCACAGATACGCAGTATTTT
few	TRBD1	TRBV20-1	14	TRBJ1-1	CSARGTGGRGEAFF	TGCAGTGCTAGAGGGACAGGGGGTCGGGGTGAAGCTTTCTTT
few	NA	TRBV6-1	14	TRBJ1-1	CASSEAGWYTEAFF	TGTGCCAGCAGTGAAGCGGGATGGTACACTGAAGCTTTCTTT
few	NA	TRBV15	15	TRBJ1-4	CATSRDRTGSEKLFF	TGTGCCACCAGCAGAGATCGCACAGGGAGTGAAAAACTGTTTTTT
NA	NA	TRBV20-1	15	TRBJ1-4	CSANAPGSTNEKLFF	TGCAGTGCTAATGCACCCGGTTCAACTAATGAAAAACTGTTTTTT
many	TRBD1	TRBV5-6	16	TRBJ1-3	CASSSFGQGAGNTIYF	TGTGCCAGCAGCTCCTTCGGACAGGGGGCTGGAAACACCATATATTTT
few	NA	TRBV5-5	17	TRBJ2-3	CASTPPGHSQNTDTQYF	TGTGCCAGCACCCCCCCCGGCCATTCCCAAAACACAGATACGCAGTATTTT
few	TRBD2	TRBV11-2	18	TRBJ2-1	CASSLVGLAGGNYNEQFF	TGTGCCAGCAGCTTAGTTGGTCTAGCGGGAGGTAACTACAATGAGCAGTTCTTC
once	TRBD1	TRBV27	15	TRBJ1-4	CASSFNSGRGGKLFF	TGTGCCAGCAGCTTTAATTCGGGCAGGGGGGGAAAACTGTTTTTT
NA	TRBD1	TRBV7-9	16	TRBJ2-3	CASSVGDRSSTDTQYF	TGTGCCAGCAGCGTAGGGGACAGATCTAGCACAGATACGCAGTATTTT
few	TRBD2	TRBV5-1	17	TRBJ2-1	CASSLRASGVLYNEQFF	TGCGCCAGCAGCTTGAGGGCTAGCGGAGTCCTCTACAATGAGCAGTTCTTC
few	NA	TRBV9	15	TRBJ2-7	CASSVEGRAHYEQYF	TGTGCCAGCAGCGTAGAGGGCAGGGCCCACTACGAGCAGTACTTC
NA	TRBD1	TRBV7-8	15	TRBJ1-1	CASSIRQGYNTEAFF	TGTGCCAGCAGCATACGACAGGGGTATAACACTGAAGCTTTCTTT
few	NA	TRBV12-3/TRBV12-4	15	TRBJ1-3	CASSFKQGYENTIYF	TGTGCCAGCAGTTTCAAACAGGGATATGAAAACACCATATATTTT
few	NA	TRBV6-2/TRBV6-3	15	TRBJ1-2	CASSPGRPSRYGYTF	TGTGCCAGCAGTCCTGGACGCCCGTCTAGATATGGCTACACCTTC
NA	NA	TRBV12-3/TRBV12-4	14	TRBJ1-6	CASSLRGPNSPLHF	TGTGCCAGCAGTTTACGCGGCCCTAATTCACCCCTCCACTTT
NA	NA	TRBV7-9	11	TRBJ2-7	CAASAGYEQYF	TGTGCCGCCTCCGCGGGTTACGAGCAGTACTTC